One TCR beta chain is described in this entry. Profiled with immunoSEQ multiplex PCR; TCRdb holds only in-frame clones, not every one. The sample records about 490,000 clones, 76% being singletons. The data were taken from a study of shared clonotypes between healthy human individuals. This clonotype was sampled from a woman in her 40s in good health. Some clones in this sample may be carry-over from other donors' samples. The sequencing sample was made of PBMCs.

In DNA form, the CDR3 reads TGTGCCAGCAGCTTCGGAGCCTACAATGAGCAGTTCTTC. Its translation: CASSFGAYNEQFF. V usage is TRBV7-6 and J usage is TRBJ2-1; D not resolved. CDR1 is SGHVS and CDR2 is FNYEAQ in the germline V gene. The CDR3 sequence is 13 residues long. Trimming shortened V by 3 bases and J by 2 bases, and 5 bases separated the two germline ends.